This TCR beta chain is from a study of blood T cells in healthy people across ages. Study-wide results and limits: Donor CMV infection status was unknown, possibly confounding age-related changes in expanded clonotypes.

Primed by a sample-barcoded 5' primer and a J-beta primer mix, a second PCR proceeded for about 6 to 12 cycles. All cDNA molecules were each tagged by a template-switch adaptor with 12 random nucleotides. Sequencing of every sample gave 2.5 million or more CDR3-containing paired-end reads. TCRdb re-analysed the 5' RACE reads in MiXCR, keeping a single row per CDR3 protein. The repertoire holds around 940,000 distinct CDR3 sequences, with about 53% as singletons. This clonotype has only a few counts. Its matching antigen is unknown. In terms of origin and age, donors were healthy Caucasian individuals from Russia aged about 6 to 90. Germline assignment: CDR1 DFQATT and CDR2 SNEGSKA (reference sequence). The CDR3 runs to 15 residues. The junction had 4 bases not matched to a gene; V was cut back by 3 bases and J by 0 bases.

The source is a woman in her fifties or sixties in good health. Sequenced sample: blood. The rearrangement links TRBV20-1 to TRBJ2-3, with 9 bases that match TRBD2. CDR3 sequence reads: CSARRLAASTDTQYF. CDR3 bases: TGCAGTGCTAGGCGACTAGCGGCTAGCACAGATACGCAGTATTTT.